Listed here are 14 T cell receptor beta chains from one sample, sequenced in a study of control samples from healthy donors and cancer patients. TCRdb keeps only in-frame clones here, not all; method: immunoSEQ multiplex PCR. The data show fewer than 200,000 clones, with around 90% seen just once and under 5% held by the top ten. Source material: blood. These receptors originate from a woman in her twenties or thirties in good health.

This clone has only a few counts. The chain recombines TRBV14 with TRBJ1-2, with D unresolved. The ends were cut back, 6 bases at V and 4 bases at J, with 12 bases in the middle. This CDR3 spans 13 amino acids. From germline, CDR1 is SGHDN and CDR2 FVKESK. Written as DNA, the CDR3 is TGTGCCAGCAGTCCTGATGCTACCTATGGCTACACCTTC. Residues: CASSPDATYGYTF.

This sequence joins TRBV2 and TRBJ2-7; D gene uncertain. Trimming shortened V by 7 bases and J by 0 bases, and 7 bases separated the two germline ends. This CDR3 comprises 12 residues. Germline V gene lookup returns CDR1 SNHLY and CDR2 FYNNEI. The DNA for the CDR3 is TGTGCCAGCACTCCGGCCTCCTACGAGCAGTACTTC. Translating gives CASTPASYEQYF.

The chain links TRBV3-1 (or the pseudogene TRBV3-2) to TRBJ1-5; no clear D. The CDR3 is 15 amino acids. V lost 2 bases, J lost 7 bases, and 15 bases lay in between. Germline lookup yields CDR1 LGHDT and CDR2 YNNKEL (reference sequence). CDR3 loop: CASSQKPGTDQPQHF. For the CDR3, the DNA is TGTGCCAGCAGCCAAAAACCAGGTACCGACCAGCCCCAGCATTTT.

The chain is built from TRBV6-5 and TRBJ1-2, with 8 nucleotides matching TRBD1. CDR3 length: 15 amino acids. The V segment lost 8 bases and the J segment 5 bases; nucleotides outside the gene matches: 13. Germline CDR1 MNHEY, CDR2 SVGAGI. The CDR3 region is CASLPQTGVGYGYTF. CDR3 DNA sequence: TGTGCCAGCCTCCCTCAGACAGGGGTGGGGTATGGCTACACCTTC.

This rearrangement joins TRBV6-5 to TRBJ2-3; no firm D call. Germline CDR1 MNHEY, CDR2 SVGAGI. The CDR3 totals 13 residues. Between the trimmed V and J ends, which lost 4 bases and 1 base, there was a span of 6 bases. Here the CDR3 reads CASSLPGTDTQYF. Written as DNA, the CDR3 is TGTGCCAGCAGTTTGCCTGGCACAGATACGCAGTATTTT.

The sample holds one count of this clone. The chain has TRBV5-5 and TRBJ2-1; TRBD2 matches at 10 bases. V shed 2 bases and J 14 bases; nucleotides not matched to a gene: 4. Germline V CDR1 and CDR2: SGHKS, YYEKEE (reference sequence). The CDR3 runs 12 residues. This CDR3 reads CASSFKREGEFF. The DNA for the CDR3 is TGTGCCAGCAGCTTTAAGCGGGAGGGAGAGTTCTTC.

The rearrangement joins TRBV28 to TRBJ1-2; no reliable D call. The V and J ends lost 3 bases and 4 bases respectively, with 9 bases between them. CDR3 size: 13 residues. CDR1 MDHEN and CDR2 SYDVKM come from the germline V gene. CDR3 nucleotide sequence: TGTGCCAGCAGTTTTATGGGCGGCTATGGCTACACCTTC. It is translated as CASSFMGGYGYTF.

The chain links TRBV28 to TRBJ2-1, with D perhaps matching TRBD2 (6 bases). V was pared by 2 bases and J by 9 bases, with 14 bases between. The germline CDR1 and CDR2 sequences are MDHEN and SYDVKM. The CDR3 length is 14 residues. CDR3 DNA: TGTGCCAGCAGTTTAGGTGGCGGGAATGGTGAGCAGTTCTTC. Its protein is CASSLGGGNGEQFF.

V gene TRBV7-9 combines with J gene TRBJ1-2, with TRBD1 as a possible D gene (6 bases). This CDR3 is 15 amino acids long. Germline-derived CDR1 and CDR2 are SEHNR and FQNEAQ (reference sequence). The V end was cut by 5 bases, the J end by 5 bases, with 18 bases between. The DNA for the CDR3 is TGTGCCAGCAGCCCCCCGTCAGGGGACGTATATGGCTACACCTTC. Amino acids: CASSPPSGDVYGYTF.

This CDR3 is CASSNALGLAGVGEQFF. CDR3 in DNA: TGTGCCAGCAGCAATGCCTTGGGACTAGCGGGAGTGGGAGAGCAGTTCTTC. The chain combines TRBV7-2 with TRBJ2-1, with 14 bases fitting TRBD2. J gave up 10 bases and V 5 bases, and 13 bases lay outside the gene matches. The germline V gene encodes CDR1 SGHTA and CDR2 FQGNSA. The length of the CDR3 is 17 residues. Full variable domain (outside the CDR3, taken from reference TRBV7-2 and TRBJ2-1): GAGVSQSPSNKVTEKGKDVELRCDPISGHTALYWYRQSLGQGLEFLIYFQGNSAPDKSGLPSDRFSAERTGGSVSTLTIQRTQQEDSAVYLCASSNALGLAGVGEQFFGPGTRLTVL.

This chain joins TRBV24-1 and TRBJ2-3, with D hard to call. The CDR3 sequence is 11 residues long. Germline V lookup: CDR1 KGHDR, CDR2 SFDVKD. Trimming stripped 6 bases from V and 5 bases from J, with 5 bases between. The CDR3 DNA follows: TGTGCCACCAGTAACGGAGATACGCAGTATTTT. Amino acids: CATSNGDTQYF.

This chain connects TRBV5-6 to TRBJ1-1; 10 nucleotides line up with TRBD1. Germline V CDR1 and CDR2: SGHDT, YYEEEE. This CDR3 has 14 amino acids. With V trimmed by 2 bases and J by 10 bases, 8 bases remained unmatched. CDR3 region: CASSLRTGGRGAFF. For the CDR3, the DNA is TGTGCCAGCAGCTTACGGACAGGGGGTCGCGGAGCTTTCTTT.

The chain is built from TRBV9 and TRBJ2-7; no reliable D call. Per the germline V gene, CDR1 is SGDLS and CDR2 is YYNGEE. The length of the CDR3 is 14 residues. V lost 4 bases to trimming and J lost 0 bases, with 11 bases between them. CDR3 DNA sequence: TGTGCCAGCAGCTCCCGAGGAGCCTCCTACGAGCAGTACTTC. This sequence encodes CASSSRGASYEQYF.

The chain carries TRBV7-9 and TRBJ2-2, with 8 bases matching TRBD2. Germline CDR1 SEHNR, CDR2 FQNEAQ (reference sequence). With 1 base clipped from V and 6 bases from J, the junction kept 4 bases outside the gene matches. The CDR3 length is 15 residues. The chain's CDR3 is CASSLVDGRAGELFF. In DNA, the CDR3 is TGTGCCAGCAGCTTAGTCGACGGGAGGGCCGGGGAGCTGTTTTTT.